Each of the 30 T cell receptor beta chains below was sequenced from the same sample in a study of blood T cells in healthy people across ages. A second PCR, run for about 7 to 12 cycles, used a sample-barcoded 5' primer plus a J-beta primer mix. TCRdb reprocessed the 5' RACE reads via MiXCR and lists one record per CDR3 protein. Of 1 million or so distinct CDR3 sequences in the sample, roughly 24% were seen once. This sample was also put to use in a study of T cells of mothers and their children.

The sequenced sample was blood. Every receptor here comes from a girl aged 2-9 years in good health.

This clonotype was seen a handful of times. The chain uses TRBV20-1 and TRBJ2-1; 13 positions match TRBD2. The CDR3 contains 16 residues. The V and J ends lost 0 bases and 8 bases, in that order; junction bases with no gene match: 7. Germline CDR1 reads DFQATT; CDR2 reads SNEGSKA (reference sequence). For the CDR3, the DNA is TGCAGTGCTAGAGATTCAGGACTAGCGGGAGTTCATGAGCAGTTCTTC. Translation gives CSARDSGLAGVHEQFF.

In this sample, this clonotype turned up a few times. The CDR3 spells CASSLAVKTFSYEQYF. CDR3 DNA: TGTGCCAGCAGTTTAGCGGTTAAAACGTTCTCCTACGAGCAGTACTTC. The V call is TRBV12-3 or TRBV12-4, the J call TRBJ2-5; unclear D gene. The tail of the sequence fits TRBJ2-7 better, so the J call may be wrong. The CDR3 runs to 16 residues.

This clonotype was counted many times. CDR3 DNA: TGCGCCAGCAGCTTGGACGACATGGGGAGGCAGTACTTC. This sequence encodes CASSLDDMGRQYF. V and J are TRBV5-1 and TRBJ2-7; possible D gene TRBD2, 5 bases. The CDR3 has 13 amino acids. The ends were cut back, 0 bases at V and 9 bases at J, with 13 bases in the middle. Germline V gene data show CDR1 as SGHRS and CDR2 as YFSETQ.

The chain joins TRBV7-2 to TRBJ1-6; 7 positions match TRBD1. The CDR3 consists of 16 residues. V lost 2 bases, J lost 5 bases, and 6 bases stayed unmatched. CDR1 and CDR2 from the germline V gene are SGHTA and FQGNSA. The CDR3 region has the DNA TGTGCCAGCAGCTTAAAATGGGACAGAAATAATTCACCCCTCCACTTT. Protein sequence: CASSLKWDRNNSPLHF.

The chain recombines TRBV27 with TRBJ2-3; D may be TRBD1 (5 bases). The CDR3 is made up of 16 amino acids. With 2 bases removed from V and 3 bases from J, the gap between germline ends came to 15 bases. The germline V gene has CDR1 MNHEY and CDR2 SMNVEV (reference sequence). CDR3 DNA: TGTGCCAGCAGTTTAAGTCAGGGAAGATGGACAGATACGCAGTATTTT. This encodes CASSLSQGRWTDTQYF.

V is TRBV2 and J is TRBJ1-1; no clear D gene. CDR1 is SNHLY and CDR2 is FYNNEI in the germline V gene. CDR3 size: 15 residues. With 7 bases removed from V and 2 bases from J, the gap between germline ends came to 17 bases. CDR3 coding DNA: TGTGCCAGCATCCCCCCGGGTAGGCTAAACACTGAAGCTTTCTTT. Its protein is CASIPPGRLNTEAFF. The full variable domain, in which reference TRBV2 and TRBJ1-1 provide the parts outside the CDR3, is EPEVTQTPSHQVTQMGQEVILRCVPISNHLYFYWYRQILGQKVEFLVSFYNNEISEKSEIFDDQFSVERPDGSNFTLKIRSTKLEDSAMYFCASIPPGRLNTEAFFGQGTRLTVV.

This clonotype was seen only a few times. The chain links TRBV5-1 to TRBJ1-4, with 8 bases matching TRBD1. The germline CDR1 and CDR2 sequences are SGHRS and YFSETQ. Losses at the gene ends were 2 bases for V and 7 bases for J; bases not matched to a gene: 16. This CDR3 is built from 18 residues. In nucleotides, the CDR3 is TGCGCCAGCAGCTTAGACGTCAGGGGGCGCCGAGCGGGTGAAAAACTGTTTTTT. Protein sequence: CASSLDVRGRRAGEKLFF.

The genes are TRBV20-1 and TRBJ2-7; TRBD1 or TRBD2 may be the D gene (5 bases each). The length of the CDR3 is 14 residues. Germline V CDR1 and CDR2: DFQATT, SNEGSKA (reference sequence). V was pared by 6 bases and J by 0 bases, with 15 bases between. The CDR3 nucleotides read TGCAGTGCCCACCGGGACCCGACCTCCTACGAGCAGTACTTC. It yields the protein CSAHRDPTSYEQYF.

The V and J genes are TRBV2 and TRBJ2-3; no firm D call. The CDR3 length is 14 residues. Germline V CDR1 and CDR2: SNHLY, FYNNEI. Between the trimmed V and J ends, which lost 4 bases and 4 bases, there was a span of 12 bases. The CDR3: CASSGGRSADTQYF. CDR3 nucleotides: TGTGCCAGCAGTGGGGGTAGGTCAGCAGATACGCAGTATTTT.

As for this clonotype: This sequence may be a read error, since a much larger clone differs from it by one base. This sequence joins TRBV7-2 and TRBJ2-5; D not resolved. CDR1 and CDR2 from the germline V gene are SGHTA and FQGNSA. The CDR3 extends over 13 amino acids. The V end lost 3 bases, the J end lost 2 bases, and 7 bases lay between the germline ends. The CDR3 nucleotides are TGTGCCAGCAGCTTTAACAGACAAGAGACCCAGTACTTC. Protein: CASSFNRQETQYF.

This clonotype has more than one count but fewer than ten. The gene calls are TRBV12-3 or TRBV12-4 and TRBJ1-5; tentatively, D is TRBD1 (5 bases). The CDR3 is 15 amino acids. V was pared by 5 bases and J by 4 bases, with 15 bases between. The CDR3 region is CASSPSGAHNQPQHF. The CDR3, as DNA: TGTGCCAGCAGTCCCTCCGGGGCTCATAATCAGCCCCAGCATTTT.

The rearrangement uses TRBV5-8 and TRBJ2-5; D is possibly TRBD1 (5 bases). Germline assignment: CDR1 SGHTS and CDR2 YDEGEE. The CDR3 totals 12 residues. Trimming took 5 bases from V and 5 from J, leaving 10 bases between them. The CDR3 protein is CASRGKGETQYF. The CDR3 DNA sequence: TGTGCCAGCAGGGGGAAGGGGGAGACCCAGTACTTC.

This clonotype was observed a handful of times. This chain connects TRBV7-9 to TRBJ2-5; D might be TRBD1 or TRBD2, each matching 5 bases. V dropped 4 bases and J dropped 7 bases, with 25 bases sitting between them. The CDR3 totals 17 residues. Looked up from germline, CDR1 is SEHNR and CDR2 is FQNEAQ (reference sequence). For the CDR3, the DNA is TGTGCCAGCAGCTACCCGGGACGCGGTTGGGGAACAGGGACCCAGTACTTC. Protein: CASSYPGRGWGTGTQYF.

To note about this clonotype: At one of its ends the junction is not consistent with the germline gene, which may arise from a read error. V is TRBV29-1 and J is TRBJ1-2; D gene ambiguous. The CDR3 extends over 12 amino acids. The V gene's germline CDR1 is SQVTM and CDR2 ANQGSEA. For the CDR3, the DNA is TGCAGCGTTGTGGTGTCAGGCCACCGTCGGCCCTTC. Translated, it gives CSVVVSGHRRPF.

The J gene is TRBJ2-7, the V gene TRBV20-1; D gene ambiguous. From germline, CDR1 is DFQATT and CDR2 SNEGSKA (reference sequence). V was pared by 5 bases and J by 12 bases, with 17 bases between. The CDR3 sequence is 11 residues long. The CDR3 DNA is TGCAGTGCTTACGACAAGGCGCGACGGTACTTC. Amino acids: CSAYDKARRYF.

V is TRBV18 and J is TRBJ2-5, with TRBD2 matching 7 bases. The J call may be mistaken, given a closer DNA end match to TRBJ2-7. The CDR3 consists of 14 residues. Germline-derived CDR1 and CDR2 are KGHSH and LQKENI. The DNA of the CDR3 is TGTGCCAGCTCACCACAGGGACTATTATACGAGCAGTACTTC. Translating it yields CASSPQGLLYEQYF.

In this sample, this clonotype turned up a few times. The V and J genes are TRBV10-3 and TRBJ2-3, with D perhaps being TRBD1 or TRBD2 (6 bases each). Germline V lookup: CDR1 ENHRY, CDR2 SYGVKD. The length of the CDR3 is 16 residues. The V end was cut by 0 bases, the J end by 4 bases, with 14 bases between. In DNA form, the CDR3 reads TGTGCCATCAGTGAGTCACTGATGGGGGGCGCAGATACGCAGTATTTT. As protein: CAISESLMGGADTQYF.

This clonotype came up a few times. V gene TRBV7-8 combines with J gene TRBJ2-5, with 11 bases identical to TRBD2. Germline CDR1 and CDR2: SGHVS and FQNEAQ. The trim removed 4 bases at V and 5 bases at J, leaving 3 bases unmatched. The CDR3 consists of 14 residues. This CDR3 reads CASSSTSGGETQYF. In DNA form, the CDR3 reads TGTGCCAGCAGCTCCACTAGCGGGGGTGAGACCCAGTACTTC.

J is TRBJ1-1 and V is TRBV20-1; the D gene is possibly TRBD1 (5 bases). The CDR3 loop spans 13 amino acids. Trimming left V 2 bases short and J 6 bases short, with 13 bases between. Germline V CDR1 and CDR2: DFQATT, SNEGSKA (reference sequence). CDR3 amino acids: CSARTSGIPEAFF. Written as DNA, the CDR3 is TGCAGTGCTAGAACGTCAGGGATCCCTGAAGCTTTCTTT.

The chain recombines TRBV9 with TRBJ2-5; weak D call: TRBD2 (6 bases). The DNA matches TRBJ2-1 better at its end, which makes the J call doubtful. The germline CDR1 and CDR2 sequences are SGDLS and YYNGEE. The CDR3 is 15 amino acids. Here the CDR3 reads CASSAPPGLSNEQFF. The CDR3 nucleotides read TGTGCCAGCAGCGCCCCCCCGGGACTCTCCAATGAGCAGTTCTTC.

This clonotype has a handful of counts. The chain is built from TRBV20-1 and TRBJ1-1; 8 bases fit TRBD1. V shed 5 bases, J shed 3 bases, and the junction held 5 bases outside the gene matches. Per germline, CDR1 DFQATT and CDR2 SNEGSKA (reference sequence). The CDR3 length is 13 residues. The CDR3 here is CSAPRTGHTEAFF. In DNA, the CDR3 is TGCAGTGCTCCCCGGACAGGGCACACTGAAGCTTTCTTT.

This clonotype was counted ten times or more. The chain carries TRBV4-3 and TRBJ1-4; D not certain. CDR3 size: 13 residues. V lost 0 bases, J lost 8 bases, and 7 bases lay in between. Germline V gene lookup returns CDR1 LGHNA and CDR2 YSLEER. CDR3 nucleotide sequence: TGCGCCAGCAGCCAAGATCGCGGGGAAAAACTGTTTTTT. It specifies CASSQDRGEKLFF.

This clonotype was observed a handful of times. The rearrangement joins TRBV19 to TRBJ2-7; no reliable D call. Trimming removed 8 bases at V and 4 bases at J, with 18 bases between. Germline V lookup: CDR1 LNHDA, CDR2 SQIVND (reference sequence). This CDR3 is 14 amino acids long. The DNA for the CDR3 is TGTGCCAGTTCAAAATCGGCTGCTCTATACGAGCAGTACTTC. Residues: CASSKSAALYEQYF.

With respect to this clonotype: A much more abundant neighbour one base away suggests this may be a read error. The gene calls are TRBV12-5 and TRBJ1-5; D remains unclear. Trimming removed 11 bases from V and 1 base from J, with 9 bases in between. The CDR3 runs to 12 residues. The V gene's germline CDR1 is LGHNT and CDR2 FRNRAP. CDR3 sequence reads: CAGAESNQPQHF. CDR3 nucleotide sequence: TGTGCTGGTGCAGAAAGCAATCAGCCCCAGCATTTT.

The chain is built from TRBV24-1 and TRBJ2-5, with D hard to call. The V end was cut by 8 bases, the J end by 5 bases, with 20 bases between. Germline V CDR1 and CDR2: KGHDR, SFDVKD. This CDR3 is built from 15 residues. The CDR3 sequence is CATTPAGLSRETQYF. The CDR3 nucleotides read TGTGCCACCACTCCTGCAGGCTTGTCCCGGGAGACCCAGTACTTC.

This clonotype was seen only a few times. This chain links TRBV9 with TRBJ2-1, with 7 bases fitting TRBD1. The CDR3 length is 18 residues. The germline CDR1 and CDR2 sequences are SGDLS and YYNGEE. V lost 1 base and J lost 1; bases outside the gene matches: 11. The CDR3, as DNA: TGTGCCAGCAGCGTAAGCCCTCACAGGGGTGGGTCCTACAATGAGCAGTTCTTC. It yields the protein CASSVSPHRGGSYNEQFF.

The chain joins TRBV12-5 to TRBJ2-3; D is ambiguous. The germline V gene has CDR1 LGHNT and CDR2 FRNRAP. This CDR3 spans 15 amino acids. V lost 8 bases to trimming and J lost 0 bases, with 15 bases between them. The CDR3 coding sequence is TGTGCTAGTTCCTCTGGCAGTGCTAGCACAGATACGCAGTATTTT. Amino acid sequence: CASSSGSASTDTQYF.

V and J are TRBV9 and TRBJ2-5; a weak D match, TRBD2 (6 bases). The CDR3 spans 14 residues. Trimming cost V 0 bases and J 1 base, with 7 bases left between them. CDR1 and CDR2 (germline): SGDLS, YYNGEE. The chain's CDR3 is CASSVGTTQETQYF. CDR3 DNA sequence: TGTGCCAGCAGCGTAGGGACTACCCAAGAGACCCAGTACTTC.

The J gene is TRBJ2-5, the V gene TRBV4-1; 7 bases are a match to TRBD2. TRBJ2-7 matches the DNA end more closely, so the J call is doubtful. Germline values: CDR1 MGHRA, CDR2 YSYEKL. The CDR3 runs 16 residues. The CDR3 sequence: CASSQGGSGASYEQYF. The CDR3, as DNA: TGCGCCAGCAGCCAAGGGGGGAGCGGGGCTAGCTACGAGCAGTACTTC.

This clonotype was seen a few times. This rearrangement joins TRBV7-3 to TRBJ2-7, with TRBD2 matching 12 bases. V shed 4 bases, J shed 4 bases, and the junction held 5 bases outside the gene matches. This CDR3 is built from 15 residues. The germline V gene has CDR1 SGHTA and CDR2 FQGTGA. This CDR3 reads CASSSSGGAGYEQYF. The CDR3 nucleotides read TGTGCCAGCAGCTCTAGCGGGGGGGCCGGATACGAGCAGTACTTC.